This T cell receptor beta chain was documented in a study of blood T cell repertoires in COVID-19. Study-level background: Whether acute or convalescent, the COVID-19 samples came from the United States, Italy and Spain. The cDNA or gDNA used as material had been derived from T cells, B-cell-depleted T cells, or PBMCs.

The V gene end was trimmed by 0 bases and the J gene end by 5 bases; junction bases not matched to a gene: 10. The length of the CDR3 is 17 residues. Germline assignment: CDR1 WNHNN and CDR2 SYGVQD (reference sequence). Original methodology: How many nucleated cells were present was estimated from reference gene primer amplification. Profiled with immunoSEQ multiplex PCR; TCRdb holds only in-frame clones, not every one. The V and J calls and clone size come from that table; D and trimming were worked out from the DNA. The sample contains 85,000 to 100,000 clones, around 81% of which appear only once. Seattle patient enrollment occurred during active infection, with longitudinal follow-up thereafter.

The TCR was taken from an elderly man with COVID-19, enrolled during active disease. The chain uses TRBV10-1 and TRBJ2-5; TRBD1 agrees at 9 bases. Sequences were obtained from peripheral blood. The CDR3 DNA follows: TGCGCCAGCAGTGAGTCGCTGGGACAGGGCACGGGGGAGACCCAGTACTTC. It encodes CASSESLGQGTGETQYF.